Following are 22 T cell receptor beta chains from one sample sequenced in a study of identical twins. TCRdb reanalysed the 5' RACE reads using MiXCR and keeps one entry per CDR3 protein. Of roughly 470,000 distinct CDR3 sequences listed, roughly 13% are singletons. These data were likewise used in another study, on yellow fever vaccine responses in identical twins.

The sequenced sample consisted of CD4+ T cells sorted from blood. All receptors come from a woman aged 18-29 years in good health.

The gene calls are TRBV30 and TRBJ2-3; 10 nucleotides line up with TRBD2. The V gene end was trimmed by 2 bases and the J gene end by 4 bases; junction bases not matched to a gene: 9. Germline assignment: CDR1 GTSNPN and CDR2 SVGIG (reference sequence). The CDR3 is 16 amino acids. The CDR3 nucleotides read TGTGCCTGGAGTACGCGCCTAGCGGGAGTCTCAGATACGCAGTATTTT. Its translation: CAWSTRLAGVSDTQYF.

This clonotype has only a few counts. The chain combines TRBV7-2 with TRBJ2-7, with 8 bases that match TRBD1. The CDR3 runs 15 residues. Germline values: CDR1 SGHTA, CDR2 FQGNSA. Losses at the gene ends were 2 bases for V and 7 bases for J; bases not matched to a gene: 10. CDR3 protein: CASSLPGTGPREQYF. CDR3 bases: TGTGCCAGCAGCTTACCTGGGACAGGACCTCGGGAGCAGTACTTC.

The chain couples TRBV6-1 to TRBJ1-1; D not resolved. V was pared by 6 bases and J by 0 bases, with 17 bases between. Germline CDR1 and CDR2: MNHNS and SASEGT. The CDR3 spans 16 residues. The DNA for the CDR3 is TGTGCCAGCAGCAGACGGACTCTTGGGGTGAACACTGAAGCTTTCTTT. Its translation: CASSRRTLGVNTEAFF.

This clonotype has just a few counts. The chain couples TRBV7-9 to TRBJ2-6; perhaps TRBD1 as D (6 bases). Trimming removed 5 bases from V and 8 bases from J, with 13 bases in between. Germline V gives CDR1 SEHNR, CDR2 FQNEAQ (reference sequence). The CDR3 spans 14 residues. The CDR3 protein is CASSHRDGSNVLTF. As DNA, the CDR3 is TGTGCCAGCAGCCACAGGGACGGCTCCAACGTCCTGACTTTC.

This clonotype was counted only a few times. V is TRBV20-1 and J is TRBJ2-7, with D unclear. Germline loops: CDR1 DFQATT, CDR2 SNEGSKA (reference sequence). The V gene lost 2 bases and the J gene lost 4 bases, with 15 bases spanning the gap. CDR3 length: 14 residues. The chain's CDR3 is CSARFAASVYEQYF. The CDR3 nucleotides read TGCAGTGCTAGATTTGCGGCTAGTGTATACGAGCAGTACTTC.

This clonotype has at least ten counts. This rearrangement joins TRBV20-1 to TRBJ2-2, with D possibly called TRBD1 or TRBD2 (5 bases each). CDR3 length: 16 amino acids. Trimming pared 1 base from V and 5 bases from J, leaving 17 bases between. The germline V gene encodes CDR1 DFQATT and CDR2 SNEGSKA (reference sequence). In DNA, the CDR3 is TGCAGTGCTAGAGGACCCGGGACCCCAGGGACCGGGGAGCTGTTTTTT. As protein: CSARGPGTPGTGELFF.

This rearrangement joins TRBV24-1 to TRBJ2-6; D gene uncertain. CDR1 is KGHDR, CDR2 SFDVKD, per germline. Trimming left V 3 bases short and J 0 bases short, with 8 bases between. The length of the CDR3 is 16 residues. The CDR3 coding sequence is TGTGCCACCAGTGATCGACTCCGCTCTGGGGCCAACGTCCTGACTTTC. It encodes CATSDRLRSGANVLTF.

This clonotype was detected a few times. The chain has TRBV5-5 and TRBJ2-1; 11 bases fit TRBD2. Germline CDR1 is SGHKS and CDR2 is YYEKEE (reference sequence). There are 18 residues in the CDR3. V shed 0 bases, J shed 1 base, and the junction held 6 bases outside the gene matches. CDR3 sequence reads: CASSLGLAGGRSYNEQFF. CDR3 coding DNA: TGTGCCAGCAGCTTGGGCTTAGCGGGGGGGCGGTCCTACAATGAGCAGTTCTTC.

This clonotype was detected once. J is TRBJ2-5 and V is TRBV20-1, with 14 bases aligning to TRBD2. The CDR3 is made up of 17 amino acids. V was clipped by 0 bases and J by 4 bases; unmatched bases: 7. Per the germline V gene, CDR1 is DFQATT and CDR2 is SNEGSKA (reference sequence). In nucleotides, the CDR3 is TGCAGTGCTAGAGATAGACTAGCGGGGGGGCGGGGAGAGACCCAGTACTTC. This encodes CSARDRLAGGRGETQYF.

The chain recombines TRBV6-2 or TRBV6-3 with TRBJ2-1; a possible D gene is TRBD2 (6 bases). Trimming took 7 bases from V and 4 from J, leaving 14 bases between them. Germline lookup yields CDR1 MNHEY and CDR2 SVGEGT. CDR3 length: 14 amino acids. The CDR3 DNA reads as TGTGCCAGCAAAGGCCCTAGCGAATACAATGAGCAGTTCTTC. It codes for CASKGPSEYNEQFF.

This clonotype has more than one count but fewer than ten. The chain couples TRBV6-2 or TRBV6-3 to TRBJ1-5; D might be TRBD1 (5 bases). The CDR3 contains 16 residues. The V and J ends lost 6 bases and 2 bases respectively, with 17 bases between them. Looked up from germline, CDR1 is MNHEY and CDR2 is SVGEGT. The CDR3 is CASSQNQGYGNQPQHF. In DNA form, the CDR3 reads TGTGCCAGCAGCCAAAATCAGGGTTACGGCAATCAGCCCCAGCATTTT.

Comment on this clonotype: One base away lies a much larger clone, so this may be a sequencing read error. This chain links TRBV11-2 with TRBJ1-1; D ambiguous. The CDR3 spans 13 residues. Trimming pared 2 bases from V and 1 base from J, leaving 5 bases between. The germline gives CDR1 SGHAT, CDR2 FQNNGV. CDR3 in DNA: TGTGCCAGCAGCTTAAAAACGAACACTGAAGCTTTCTTT. It encodes CASSLKTNTEAFF.

This clonotype came up a few times. The chain has TRBV5-1 and TRBJ2-7, with D unresolved. Per the germline V gene, CDR1 is SGHRS and CDR2 is YFSETQ. CDR3 length: 14 residues. V lost 7 bases, J lost 6 bases, and 20 bases lay in between. CDR3 bases: TGCGCCAGCCAAAAGACGGACGATTACGTCGAGCAGTACTTC. This gives the protein CASQKTDDYVEQYF.

This clonotype was found a few times. This sequence joins TRBV12-3 or TRBV12-4 and TRBJ2-5, with unresolved D. The germline V and J ends were trimmed by 3 bases and 4 bases, with 6 bases remaining between them. The CDR3 spans 12 residues. Here the CDR3 DNA reads TGTGCCAGCAGTTTTTACGTAGAGACCCAGTACTTC. Translating gives CASSFYVETQYF.

V gene TRBV5-6 combines with J gene TRBJ2-1; tentative D call: TRBD2 (6 bases). This CDR3 spans 16 amino acids. Trimming removed 0 bases from V and 3 bases from J, with 13 bases in between. CDR1 is SGHDT and CDR2 is YYEEEE in the germline V gene. CDR3 bases: TGTGCCAGCAGCTTGGTAGGCGGGAACAACTACAATGAGCAGTTCTTC. It specifies CASSLVGGNNYNEQFF.

The V call is TRBV20-1, the J call TRBJ2-1, with TRBD2 matching over 8 bases. CDR1 and CDR2 (germline): DFQATT, SNEGSKA (reference sequence). This CDR3 region has 14 residues. The CDR3 spells CSTRGRMVHNEQFF. For the CDR3, the DNA is TGCAGCACCCGCGGGAGGATGGTGCACAATGAGCAGTTCTTC.

This clonotype was counted many times. This chain connects TRBV5-1 to TRBJ2-2; 7 nucleotides match TRBD1. The CDR3 consists of 15 residues. J was trimmed by 3 bases and V by 1 base; bases with no gene match: 3. Per the germline V gene, CDR1 is SGHRS and CDR2 is YFSETQ. The CDR3 DNA reads TGCGCCAGCAGCTTGAGGGGGCCGGACACCGGGGAGCTGTTTTTT. This codes for CASSLRGPDTGELFF.

This chain links TRBV12-3 or TRBV12-4 with TRBJ2-3; D ambiguous. Trimming took off 3 bases at V and 6 bases at J, with 13 bases between the two ends. The CDR3 spans 14 residues. CDR3 loop: CASSFMTEVDTQYF. The CDR3 DNA sequence: TGTGCCAGCAGTTTTATGACTGAAGTGGATACGCAGTATTTT.

This clonotype came up a few times. This sequence joins TRBV3-1 and TRBJ2-5; 9 nucleotides agree with TRBD1. Germline V gene sequence: CDR1 LGHDT, CDR2 YNNKEL (reference sequence). Trimming took 2 bases from V and 1 from J; bases not matched to a gene: 8. The CDR3 contains 17 residues. CDR3 sequence (DNA): TGTGCCAGCAGCCAACGTAACAGGGGGCGATTCCAAGAGACCCAGTACTTC. Protein: CASSQRNRGRFQETQYF.

In this sample, this clonotype turned up many times. The rearrangement links TRBV11-2 to TRBJ2-1, with 10 bases aligning to TRBD2. The germline gives CDR1 SGHAT, CDR2 FQNNGV. Germline trimming cut 5 bases from V and 5 bases from J; bases unmatched to any gene: 9. The CDR3 runs 16 residues. The CDR3 DNA is TGTGCCAGCAGCCCAAAAGCGGGAGGGTCACACAATGAGCAGTTCTTC. Translated, it gives CASSPKAGGSHNEQFF.

This clonotype was counted only a few times. The chain joins TRBV12-3 or TRBV12-4 to TRBJ2-3; D tentatively fits TRBD1 or TRBD2 (5 bases each). V lost 6 bases and J lost 0, with 13 bases in between. The CDR3 extends over 15 amino acids. The CDR3 nucleotides are TGTGCCAGCAGACAACGGGGACCTAGCACAGATACGCAGTATTTT. Its protein is CASRQRGPSTDTQYF.

This clonotype has only a few counts. The chain uses TRBV20-1 and TRBJ2-5, with TRBD1 identical over 8 bases. Per the germline V gene, CDR1 is DFQATT and CDR2 is SNEGSKA (reference sequence). This CDR3 spans 13 amino acids. V gave up 1 base and J gave up 2 bases; unmatched junction bases: 0. The CDR3 DNA reads TGCAGTGCTAGAGGACAGGGGCAAGAGACCCAGTACTTC. The encoded protein is CSARGQGQETQYF.